The 22 T cell receptor beta chains presented below share a single source sample, sequenced in a study of CD8 T cells in Susac syndrome (dated by TCRdb to between 2018 and 2021). Library preparation used the immunoSEQ multiplex PCR assay. RNA was extracted using the RNeasy kit, and roughly 0.45 to 1 microgram was reverse transcribed with random hexamers. The public reads were reanalyzed by TCRdb: fastp trimming at Q25, MiXCR alignment, in-frame beta chains only. Rows with one shared CDR3 protein collapse into an entry with the most common genes and DNA. The sample table holds about 100,000 distinct CDR3 sequences, of which approximately 95% were seen once. Of the sample, 0.3% is held by the ten largest clones. Specimen: CD8+ T cells from PBMCs. Receptors originate from a human donor with Susac syndrome.

V and J are TRBV29-1 and TRBJ2-2, with D tentatively TRBD1 (5 bases). This CDR3 comprises 13 residues. Germline V gives CDR1 SQVTM, CDR2 ANQGSEA. V was trimmed by 3 bases and J by 6 bases, leaving 11 bases between them. The CDR3 sequence: CSVESQGAGELFF. CDR3 nucleotide sequence: TGCAGCGTTGAGTCCCAGGGTGCCGGGGAGCTGTTTTTT.

This chain links TRBV2 with TRBJ1-4; D gene uncertain. The CDR3 loop spans 13 amino acids. Germline V CDR1 and CDR2: SNHLY, FYNNEI. V shed 1 base and J shed 7 bases, with 7 bases lying between them. CDR3 nucleotide sequence: TGTGCCAGCAGTGAAGGCAGATTTGAAAAACTGTTTTTT. It codes for CASSEGRFEKLFF.

The V gene is TRBV28, the J gene TRBJ2-2, with 13 bases matching TRBD2. CDR3 length equals 19 residues. Germline loops: CDR1 MDHEN, CDR2 SYDVKM. J gave up 2 bases and V 2 bases, and 8 bases lay outside the gene matches. Written as DNA, the CDR3 is TGTGCCAGCAGTTTAGAGATATGGACTAGCGGGAGAAACACCGGGGAGCTGTTTTTT. Translated, it gives CASSLEIWTSGRNTGELFF.

This clonotype occurred once. This chain uses TRBV9 with TRBJ2-1; the D gene could be TRBD1 or TRBD2 (5 bases each). Trimming took 2 bases from V and 7 from J, leaving 7 bases between them. This CDR3 comprises 12 residues. The germline CDR1 and CDR2 sequences are SGDLS and YYNGEE. DNA of the CDR3: TGTGCCAGCAGCGTGTGGGGGAATGAGCAGTTCTTC. Residues: CASSVWGNEQFF.

The CDR3 DNA is TGTGCCAGCAGTCCCGGACTGGGAAAAGGGACCCAGTACTTC. It yields the protein CASSPGLGKGTQYF. The chain carries TRBV5-6 and TRBJ2-5, with D possibly TRBD2 on 5 matching bases. The V gene lost 5 bases and the J gene lost 7 bases, with 18 bases spanning the gap. In germline, CDR1 is SGHDT, CDR2 YYEEEE. The CDR3 covers 14 residues.

The chain employs TRBV29-1 and TRBJ2-5, with 8 bases matching TRBD2. Germline V gene data show CDR1 as SQVTM and CDR2 as ANQGSEA. This CDR3 is built from 11 residues. Written as DNA, the CDR3 is TGCACCGGGAGGGACCAAGAGACCCAGTACTTC. Its translation is CTGRDQETQYF. Full variable domain (rest looked up from reference TRBV29-1 and TRBJ2-5): SAVISQKPSRDICQRGTSLTIQCQVDSQVTMMFWYRQQPGQSLTLIATANQGSEATYESGFVIDKFPISRPNLTFSTLTVSNMSPEDSSIYLCTGRDQETQYFGPGTRLLVL.

This clonotype was seen a single time. This CDR3 is CASSPTTDVGLAGEYF. CDR3 bases: TGCGCCAGCAGTCCAACCACGGACGTGGGACTAGCGGGAGAGTACTTC. The chain joins TRBV4-1 to TRBJ2-7; 14 bases are a match to TRBD2. The V segment lost 6 bases and the J segment 11 bases; nucleotides outside the gene matches: 15. CDR3 length: 16 amino acids. Germline V gene lookup returns CDR1 MGHRA and CDR2 YSYEKL.

The J gene is TRBJ1-2, the V gene TRBV29-1; D is unclear. V was trimmed by 3 bases and J by 7 bases, leaving 9 bases between them. Germline CDR1 is SQVTM and CDR2 is ANQGSEA. The length of the CDR3 is 11 residues. DNA for the CDR3: TGCAGCGTTGAGGCCAGGCTTGGCTACACCTTC. Translation: CSVEARLGYTF.

This chain uses TRBV12-3 or TRBV12-4 with TRBJ1-1, with D possibly matching TRBD1 (5 bases). This CDR3 has 14 residues. Trimming removed 3 bases from V and 3 bases from J, with 11 bases in between. CDR3 DNA: TGTGCCAGCAGTTTTACTCCCAGGGACACTGAAGCTTTCTTT. Its translation is CASSFTPRDTEAFF.

The chain combines TRBV4-2 with TRBJ1-4; tentatively, D is TRBD1 (6 bases). Trimming left V 2 bases short and J 8 bases short, with 12 bases between. The CDR3 loop spans 14 amino acids. The germline V gene encodes CDR1 LGHNA and CDR2 YNFKEQ. As DNA, the CDR3 is TGTGCCAGCAGCCAACGGGACCAGGGGGAAAAACTGTTTTTT. Protein sequence: CASSQRDQGEKLFF.

V and J are TRBV6-2 or TRBV6-3 and TRBJ1-1; D is possibly TRBD1 (6 bases). Trimming removed 3 bases from V and 1 base from J, with 9 bases in between. The germline gives CDR1 MNHEY, CDR2 SVGEGT. CDR3 length equals 14 residues. The CDR3 is CASSYGGQNTEAFF. The CDR3 DNA is TGTGCCAGCAGTTATGGGGGCCAGAACACTGAAGCTTTCTTT.

V usage is TRBV4-2 and J usage is TRBJ2-1; 7 bases are shared with TRBD2. The CDR3 totals 15 residues. Germline V gives CDR1 LGHNA, CDR2 YNFKEQ. The V segment lost 0 bases and the J segment 8 bases; nucleotides outside the gene matches: 7. CDR3 residues: CASSQDQSGTDEQFF. The CDR3 region has the DNA TGTGCCAGCAGCCAAGATCAAAGCGGGACGGATGAGCAGTTCTTC.

The chain has TRBV9 and TRBJ2-5, with TRBD1 matching over 8 bases. The CDR3 totals 15 residues. V was pared by 2 bases and J by 2 bases, with 5 bases of the junction left unmatched. The germline V gene encodes CDR1 SGDLS and CDR2 YYNGEE. CDR3 coding DNA: TGTGCCAGCAGCGTCGGACAGGGACCTCAAGAGACCCAGTACTTC. This translates into CASSVGQGPQETQYF. Full variable domain (outside the CDR3, taken from reference TRBV9 and TRBJ2-5): DSGVTQTPKHLITATGQRVTLRCSPRSGDLSVYWYQQSLDQGLQFLIQYYNGEERAKGNILERFSAQQFPDLHSELNLSSLELGDSALYFCASSVGQGPQETQYFGPGTRLLVL.

This sequence joins TRBV20-1 and TRBJ2-3; the D gene is possibly TRBD1 (5 bases). There are 16 residues in the CDR3. Germline loops: CDR1 DFQATT, CDR2 SNEGSKA (reference sequence). V was shortened by 0 bases and J by 3 bases, with 16 bases between the two germline ends. The CDR3 loop is CSARDGAPVSTDTQYF. The CDR3 DNA is TGCAGTGCTAGAGATGGGGCCCCGGTGTCGACAGATACGCAGTATTTT.

CDR3 region: CSGNSNQNEQFF. The CDR3 region has the DNA TGCAGCGGAAACAGTAATCAGAATGAGCAGTTCTTC. The chain has TRBV29-1 and TRBJ2-1; D not certain. Germline CDR1 and CDR2: SQVTM and ANQGSEA. V was trimmed by 7 bases and J by 7 bases, leaving 14 bases between them. This CDR3 region has 12 residues.

The chain is built from TRBV12-3 or TRBV12-4 and TRBJ2-1; the match to TRBD2 covers 7 bases. J was trimmed by 7 bases and V by 1 base; bases with no gene match: 7. The CDR3 sequence is 15 residues long. The chain's CDR3 is CASSLGGEGKNEQFF. In nucleotides, the CDR3 is TGTGCCAGCAGTTTAGGCGGGGAGGGGAAAAATGAGCAGTTCTTC.

This CDR3 reads CASRGGANQPQHF. The DNA for the CDR3 is TGTGCCAGCAGAGGGGGGGCAAATCAGCCCCAGCATTTT. V usage is TRBV12-3 or TRBV12-4 and J usage is TRBJ1-5, with D possibly TRBD1 on 6 matching bases. Trimming stripped 6 bases from V and 4 bases from J, with 10 bases between. The CDR3 length is 13 residues.

A single count supports this clonotype. The J gene is TRBJ2-7, the V gene TRBV2; D call uncertain. The V end was cut by 7 bases, the J end by 1 base, with 8 bases between. The CDR3 totals 12 residues. CDR1 is SNHLY and CDR2 is FYNNEI in the germline V gene. CDR3 in amino acids: CASIGQSYEQYF. The CDR3 nucleotides read TGTGCCAGCATTGGGCAGTCCTACGAGCAGTACTTC.

This clonotype was found a few times. The gene calls are TRBV3-1 and TRBJ2-7, with D unresolved. Germline CDR1 is LGHDT and CDR2 is YNNKEL (reference sequence). This CDR3 is built from 16 residues. Trimming stripped 1 base from V and 2 bases from J, with 15 bases between. In DNA form, the CDR3 reads TGTGCCAGCAGCCAAGGTCCGATCAACCCCGCCTACGAGCAGTACTTC. This encodes CASSQGPINPAYEQYF.

This chain uses TRBV12-3 or TRBV12-4 with TRBJ2-2; possibly TRBD2 for D (6 bases). This CDR3 has 15 amino acids. Trimming took off 5 bases at V and 6 bases at J, with 16 bases between the two ends. The CDR3 sequence: CASSSRGGFAGELFF. CDR3 in DNA: TGTGCCAGCAGTAGTCGGGGAGGTTTCGCCGGGGAGCTGTTTTTT.

In its sample, this clonotype was seen a few times. The chain combines TRBV11-2 with TRBJ1-1; D is uncertain. The germline CDR1 and CDR2 sequences are SGHAT and FQNNGV. Trimming left V 4 bases short and J 10 bases short, with 16 bases between. This CDR3 region has 13 residues. The CDR3 sequence: CASSSGGQAAAFF. In DNA form, the CDR3 reads TGTGCCAGCAGCTCCGGTGGGCAAGCTGCAGCTTTCTTT.

The chain uses TRBV18 and TRBJ2-5; the D gene is possibly TRBD2 (6 bases). CDR1 and CDR2 from the germline V gene are KGHSH and LQKENI. V was clipped by 0 bases and J by 4 bases, with 9 bases between them. CDR3 length equals 14 residues. This CDR3 is CASSPPAGSETQYF. The CDR3 DNA follows: TGTGCCAGCTCACCACCGGCGGGGTCAGAGACCCAGTACTTC.